The 27 T cell receptor beta chains below come from one sample, sequenced in a study of blood T cell repertoires in COVID-19. Using immunoSEQ multiplex PCR, the repertoire was profiled, and TCRdb retains in-frame clones only, with some absent. There are under 200,000 clones in the sample; about four fifths occur only once, and roughly 1.9% lies in the top ten. Sample: peripheral blood. These receptor sequences come from a woman of 80 years or more with acute or convalescent COVID-19.

This CDR3 is CASSLRAGSAKNIQYF. CDR3 in DNA: TGTGCCAGCAGCTTAAGGGCAGGGTCGGCCAAAAACATTCAGTACTTC. The chain carries TRBV7-2 and TRBJ2-4; D is perhaps TRBD1 (5 bases). CDR3 length: 16 amino acids. CDR1 is SGHTA, CDR2 FQGNSA, per germline. V was cut by 2 bases and J by 1 base, with 12 bases left in between.

The J gene is TRBJ1-1, the V gene TRBV7-9; D is unclear. The germline V and J ends were trimmed by 5 bases and 4 bases, with 8 bases remaining between them. From germline, CDR1 is SEHNR and CDR2 FQNEAQ (reference sequence). This CDR3 spans 12 amino acids. CDR3 residues: CASSLTRTEAFF. CDR3 DNA sequence: TGTGCCAGCAGCCTCACTCGCACTGAAGCTTTCTTT.

The chain carries TRBV5-1 and TRBJ2-5, with 8 bases aligning to TRBD2. J lost 1 base, V lost 7 bases, and 6 bases had no gene match. There are 14 residues in the CDR3. The germline V gene encodes CDR1 SGHRS and CDR2 YFSETQ. In nucleotides, the CDR3 is TGCGCCAGCGTAAGGCTAGCGGGCCAAGAGACCCAGTACTTC. Encoded protein: CASVRLAGQETQYF.

This clone has a single count. V usage is TRBV4-1 and J usage is TRBJ2-3, with 7 bases identical to TRBD2. Germline loops: CDR1 MGHRA, CDR2 YSYEKL. This CDR3 region has 20 residues. The V segment lost 6 bases and the J segment 2 bases; nucleotides outside the gene matches: 23. The CDR3 DNA sequence: TGCGCCAGCAGTGTTACGGGGGAGGGAGCGGGGCAACGACTCACAGATACGCAGTATTTT. Translation gives CASSVTGEGAGQRLTDTQYF.

The chain joins TRBV9 to TRBJ1-6, with D possibly being TRBD1 (5 bases). CDR3 length equals 14 residues. Germline assignment: CDR1 SGDLS and CDR2 YYNGEE. Trimming removed 0 bases at V and 6 bases at J, with 7 bases between. The CDR3 sequence: CASSVGTINSPLHF. The CDR3 DNA reads as TGTGCCAGCAGCGTAGGGACAATTAATTCACCCCTCCACTTT.

This clone was seen a few times. The V gene is TRBV6-1, the J gene TRBJ2-3; 7 bases are a match to TRBD2. Germline V lookup: CDR1 MNHNS, CDR2 SASEGT. V lost 6 bases, J lost 4 bases, and 7 bases stayed unmatched. The CDR3 extends over 14 amino acids. The CDR3 DNA sequence: TGTGCCAGCAGCGTGGGGAGGGTAGCAGATACGCAGTATTTT. Amino acid sequence: CASSVGRVADTQYF.

The chain links TRBV5-4 to TRBJ2-1, with 12 nucleotides matching TRBD2. Germline lookup yields CDR1 SGHNT and CDR2 YYREEE (reference sequence). The CDR3 sequence is 19 residues long. V trimming: 0 bases; J trimming: 7 bases; junction bases outside the gene matches: 14. The CDR3 sequence: CASSLGPSGRARLGNEQFF. For the CDR3, the DNA is TGTGCCAGCAGCTTGGGACCTAGCGGGAGGGCAAGACTTGGGAATGAGCAGTTCTTC.

V usage is TRBV6-2 or TRBV6-3 and J usage is TRBJ2-2; 12 bases line up with TRBD2. Germline CDR1 MNHEY, CDR2 SVGEGT. Trimming removed 0 bases from V and 0 bases from J; junction bases left unmatched: 8. The CDR3 runs 20 residues. CDR3 nucleotide sequence: TGTGCCAGCAGTTACTCGAAAACTGCTAGCGGGAGGGCGAACACCGGGGAGCTGTTTTTT. It is translated as CASSYSKTASGRANTGELFF.

The chain combines TRBV30 with TRBJ2-4, with TRBD2 as a possible D gene (6 bases). The CDR3 runs 11 residues. Germline CDR1 reads GTSNPN; CDR2 reads SVGIG (reference sequence). The V end lost 5 bases, the J end lost 7 bases, and 9 bases lay between the germline ends. The CDR3 bases are TGTGCCTGGGGGACTCTGAACATTCAGTACTTC. It codes for CAWGTLNIQYF.

This chain links TRBV3-1 (or the pseudogene TRBV3-2) with TRBJ2-1; D unresolved. Trimming took 0 bases from V and 7 from J, leaving 10 bases between them. The CDR3 is 14 amino acids. Germline CDR1 and CDR2: LGHDT and YNNKEL (reference sequence). CDR3 bases: TGTGCCAGCAGCCAAGATCCCCTTTATAATGAGCAGTTCTTC. Translated: CASSQDPLYNEQFF.

The chain is built from TRBV14 and TRBJ2-5, with D perhaps TRBD1 (6 bases). V was trimmed by 4 bases and J by 6 bases, leaving 15 bases between them. CDR1 and CDR2 (germline): SGHDN, FVKESK. The CDR3 is 14 amino acids. CDR3 sequence (DNA): TGTGCCAGCAGCCTTTCTACAGGGTGGAAGACCCAGTACTTC. It yields the protein CASSLSTGWKTQYF. Looking up the rest from reference TRBV14 and TRBJ2-5 gives the full variable domain: EAGVTQFPSHSVIEKGQTVTLRCDPISGHDNLYWYRRVMGKEIKFLLHFVKESKQDESGMPNNRFLAERTGGTYSTLKVQPAELEDSGVYFCASSLSTGWKTQYFGPGTRLLVL.

This clone was recorded a few times. The chain uses TRBV19 and TRBJ1-2; tentatively, D is TRBD1 (6 bases). Looked up from germline, CDR1 is LNHDA and CDR2 is SQIVND (reference sequence). V dropped 7 bases and J dropped 5 bases, with 17 bases sitting between them. CDR3 length: 14 amino acids. CDR3 sequence (DNA): TGTGCCAGTACCCCGGACAGCCTCTTTTATGGCTACACCTTC. Translation: CASTPDSLFYGYTF. Full variable domain (remainder filled in from reference TRBV19 and TRBJ1-2): DGGITQSPKYLFRKEGQNVTLSCEQNLNHDAMYWYRQDPGQGLRLIYYSQIVNDFQKGDIAEGYSVSREKKESFPLTVTSAQKNPTAFYLCASTPDSLFYGYTFGSGTRLTVV.

The chain employs TRBV4-1 and TRBJ1-2; the match to TRBD1 covers 7 bases. The junction had 15 bases not matched to a gene; V was cut back by 6 bases and J by 8 bases. The CDR3 sequence is 15 residues long. The germline gives CDR1 MGHRA, CDR2 YSYEKL. CDR3 in DNA: TGCGCCAGCAGGGATAACAGGGGCGGTAATATCGGCTACACCTTC. Translating gives CASRDNRGGNIGYTF.

The gene calls are TRBV15 and TRBJ2-5; the match to TRBD1 covers 8 bases. V shed 6 bases, J shed 4 bases, and the junction held 4 bases outside the gene matches. The CDR3 covers 13 residues. Germline V gene data show CDR1 as LNHNV and CDR2 as YYDKDF (reference sequence). In DNA form, the CDR3 reads TGTGCCACCAGAAACAGGGGGAGAGAGACCCAGTACTTC. It encodes CATRNRGRETQYF.

The chain uses TRBV29-1 and TRBJ2-7, with D possibly being TRBD1 (5 bases). V shed 4 bases and J shed 5 bases, with 15 bases lying between them. This CDR3 is 13 amino acids long. Germline V gene data show CDR1 as SQVTM and CDR2 as ANQGSEA. CDR3 in amino acids: CSVAGGQGNEQYF. CDR3 DNA: TGCAGCGTTGCAGGCGGTCAGGGAAACGAGCAGTACTTC.

The chain carries TRBV7-2 and TRBJ2-3, with D tentatively TRBD2 (7 bases). The CDR3 totals 14 residues. Trimming cost V 3 bases and J 5 bases, with 12 bases left between them. The germline V gene has CDR1 SGHTA and CDR2 FQGNSA. DNA for the CDR3: TGTGCCAGCAGCTTCGGGCGGGGGCTAGATACGCAGTATTTT. It encodes CASSFGRGLDTQYF. Drawing the rest from reference TRBV7-2 and TRBJ2-3, the complete variable domain is GAGVSQSPSNKVTEKGKDVELRCDPISGHTALYWYRQSLGQGLEFLIYFQGNSAPDKSGLPSDRFSAERTGGSVSTLTIQRTQQEDSAVYLCASSFGRGLDTQYFGPGTRLTVL.

This chain connects TRBV6-5 to TRBJ1-1; 7 nucleotides agree with TRBD1. J gave up 3 bases and V 6 bases, and 10 bases lay outside the gene matches. Germline loops: CDR1 MNHEY, CDR2 SVGAGI. The CDR3 length is 15 residues. The CDR3 bases are TGTGCCAGCAGCACCCCACAGGGGTTGTACACTGAAGCTTTCTTT. Amino acids: CASSTPQGLYTEAFF.

The chain joins TRBV18 to TRBJ1-4; 7 positions agree with TRBD1. The germline V gene encodes CDR1 KGHSH and CDR2 LQKENI. V shed 2 bases, J shed 5 bases, and the junction held 8 bases outside the gene matches. The CDR3 loop spans 16 amino acids. The CDR3 DNA follows: TGTGCCAGCTCACCAGACAGGGTGGGCTTCAATGAAAAACTGTTTTTT. Protein product: CASSPDRVGFNEKLFF.

This chain connects TRBV20-1 to TRBJ1-2, with D hard to call. The CDR3 runs 12 residues. Trimming removed 3 bases at V and 4 bases at J, with 9 bases between. CDR1 and CDR2 (germline): DFQATT, SNEGSKA (reference sequence). The CDR3 DNA is TGCAGTGCTAGTGAGTTGAGCTATGGCTACACCTTC. Protein sequence: CSASELSYGYTF.

The rearrangement links TRBV5-1 to TRBJ2-3, with a tentative D call TRBD2 (6 bases). Trimming pared 4 bases from V and 11 bases from J, leaving 23 bases between. CDR1 SGHRS and CDR2 YFSETQ come from the germline V gene. The CDR3 length is 15 residues. The CDR3 region has the DNA TGCGCCAGCAGCGCCCGGACATCGTCGTCCGGGGGGCAGTATTTT. The encoded protein is CASSARTSSSGGQYF.

The chain employs TRBV28 and TRBJ1-5; possibly TRBD1 for D (6 bases). The CDR3 contains 16 residues. Germline lookup yields CDR1 MDHEN and CDR2 SYDVKM. V lost 5 bases to trimming and J lost 4 bases, with 18 bases between them. The CDR3 DNA follows: TGTGCCAGCAGTCGATCCGGGGGGGCTAGGAATCAGCCCCAGCATTTT. Encoded protein: CASSRSGGARNQPQHF.

This CDR3 is CASSELGAGVSQPQHF. In DNA form, the CDR3 reads TGTGCCAGCAGTGAATTGGGTGCAGGGGTATCTCAGCCCCAGCATTTT. The chain carries TRBV2 and TRBJ1-5; D may be TRBD1 (6 bases). Trimming shortened V by 2 bases and J by 6 bases, and 17 bases separated the two germline ends. The CDR3 extends over 16 amino acids. CDR1 SNHLY and CDR2 FYNNEI come from the germline V gene.

The chain joins TRBV2 to TRBJ1-2; D not resolved. CDR3 length: 11 amino acids. Deletions cut 1 base from V and 13 bases from J, with 10 bases between. CDR1 and CDR2 from the germline V gene are SNHLY and FYNNEI. This CDR3 reads CASSEGAESTF. For the CDR3, the DNA is TGTGCCAGCAGTGAAGGGGCAGAATCCACCTTC.

The chain employs TRBV6-5 and TRBJ1-2; D uncertain. Trimming stripped 5 bases from V and 5 bases from J, with 15 bases between. This CDR3 region has 14 residues. Germline CDR1 MNHEY, CDR2 SVGAGI. CDR3 loop: CASSPGDLRYGYTF. For the CDR3, the DNA is TGTGCCAGCAGTCCCGGGGATCTCCGGTATGGCTACACCTTC.

The V gene is TRBV7-2, the J gene TRBJ2-4, with D possibly being TRBD1 (5 bases). The germline gives CDR1 SGHTA, CDR2 FQGNSA. V was clipped by 1 base and J by 1 base, with 11 bases between them. The CDR3 length is 16 residues. The CDR3 protein is CASSLEGFGAKNIQYF. The CDR3 DNA sequence: TGTGCCAGCAGCTTAGAGGGGTTCGGGGCCAAAAACATTCAGTACTTC.

This chain uses TRBV27 with TRBJ2-1, with TRBD2 matching 11 bases. The CDR3 is made up of 16 amino acids. V shed 4 bases, J shed 9 bases, and the junction held 11 bases outside the gene matches. Germline values: CDR1 MNHEY, CDR2 SMNVEV (reference sequence). CDR3 coding DNA: TGTGCCAGCAGTTCCCCAACTAGCGGGGGACCGGGTGAGCAGTTCTTC. The encoded protein is CASSSPTSGGPGEQFF.

The chain combines TRBV7-6 with TRBJ2-6, with D possibly being TRBD2 (5 bases). The CDR3 consists of 18 residues. CDR1 is SGHVS, CDR2 FNYEAQ, per germline. Trimming took 1 base from V and 0 from J, leaving 13 bases between them. The CDR3 sequence is CASSLGGSIASGANVLTF. CDR3 bases: TGTGCCAGCAGCTTAGGAGGGAGTATCGCCTCTGGGGCCAACGTCCTGACTTTC.